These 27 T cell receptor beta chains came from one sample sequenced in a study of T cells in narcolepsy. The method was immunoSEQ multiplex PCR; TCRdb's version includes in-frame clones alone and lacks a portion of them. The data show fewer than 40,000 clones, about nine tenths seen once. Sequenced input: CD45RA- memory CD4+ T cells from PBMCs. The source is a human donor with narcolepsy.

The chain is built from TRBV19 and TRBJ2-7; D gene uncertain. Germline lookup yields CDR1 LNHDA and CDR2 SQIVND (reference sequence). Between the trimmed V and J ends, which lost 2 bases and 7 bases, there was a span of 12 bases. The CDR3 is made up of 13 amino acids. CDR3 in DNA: TGTGCCAGTAGTATAAGTCCCCGCGGAGAGCAGTACTTC. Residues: CASSISPRGEQYF.

CDR3 sequence (DNA): TGCGCCAGCAGCGGCGGCAGCGGGAGTCGCGAGCAGTACTTC. It yields the protein CASSGGSGSREQYF. The gene calls are TRBV5-1 and TRBJ2-5, with 8 bases aligning to TRBD2. TRBJ2-7 matches the DNA end more closely, so the J call is doubtful. From germline, CDR1 is SGHRS and CDR2 YFSETQ. This CDR3 contains 14 residues.

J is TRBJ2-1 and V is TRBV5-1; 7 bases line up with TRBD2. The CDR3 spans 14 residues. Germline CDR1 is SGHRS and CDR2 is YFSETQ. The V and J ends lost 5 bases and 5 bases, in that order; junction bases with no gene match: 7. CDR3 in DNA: TGCGCCAGCAGTAGGGGAGGGCGGGACAATGAGCAGTTCTTC. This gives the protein CASSRGGRDNEQFF.

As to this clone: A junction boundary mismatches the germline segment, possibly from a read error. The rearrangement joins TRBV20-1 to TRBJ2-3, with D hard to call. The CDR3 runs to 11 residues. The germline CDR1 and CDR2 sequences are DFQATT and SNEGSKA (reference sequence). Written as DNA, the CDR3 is TGCAATGCTAGGGCCCACGATACGCAGTATTTT. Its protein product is CNARAHDTQYF.

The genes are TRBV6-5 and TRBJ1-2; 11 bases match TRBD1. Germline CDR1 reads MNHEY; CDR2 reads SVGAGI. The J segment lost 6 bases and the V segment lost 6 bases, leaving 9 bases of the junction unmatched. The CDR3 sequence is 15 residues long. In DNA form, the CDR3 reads TGTGCCAGCAGCGCGGACAGGGGGCAAATGGATGGCTACACCTTC. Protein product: CASSADRGQMDGYTF.

The CDR3 coding sequence is TGTGCCATCAGACTAAGCCTTCGACAGGATTATGGCTACACCTTC. This sequence encodes CAIRLSLRQDYGYTF. The gene calls are TRBV10-3 and TRBJ1-2; D possibly corresponds to TRBD1 (6 bases). The CDR3 extends over 15 amino acids. Germline V gene data show CDR1 as ENHRY and CDR2 as SYGVKD. The V gene lost 6 bases and the J gene lost 5 bases, with 19 bases spanning the gap.

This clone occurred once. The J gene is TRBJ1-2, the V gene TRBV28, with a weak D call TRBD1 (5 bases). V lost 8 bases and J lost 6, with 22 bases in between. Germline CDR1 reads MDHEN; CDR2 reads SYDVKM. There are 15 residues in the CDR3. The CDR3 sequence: CASGYSGTPRNGYTF. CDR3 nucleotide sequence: TGTGCCAGCGGTTATTCCGGGACTCCGAGGAATGGCTACACCTTC.

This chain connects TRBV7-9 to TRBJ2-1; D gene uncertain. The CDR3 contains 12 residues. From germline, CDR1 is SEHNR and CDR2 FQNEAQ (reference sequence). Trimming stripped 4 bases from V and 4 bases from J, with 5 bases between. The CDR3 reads CASSSEYNEQFF. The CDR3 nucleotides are TGTGCCAGCAGCTCAGAGTACAATGAGCAGTTCTTC.

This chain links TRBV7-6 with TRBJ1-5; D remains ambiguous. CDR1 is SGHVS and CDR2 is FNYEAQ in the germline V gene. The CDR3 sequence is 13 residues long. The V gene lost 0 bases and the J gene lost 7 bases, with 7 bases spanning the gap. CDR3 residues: CASSLAKGQPQHF. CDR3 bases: TGTGCCAGCAGCTTAGCGAAAGGGCAGCCCCAGCATTTT.

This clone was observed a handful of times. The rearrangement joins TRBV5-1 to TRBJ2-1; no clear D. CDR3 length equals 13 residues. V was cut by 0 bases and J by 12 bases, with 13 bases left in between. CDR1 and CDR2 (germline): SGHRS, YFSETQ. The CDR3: CASSLGASMGQFF. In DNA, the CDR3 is TGCGCCAGCAGCTTGGGCGCATCCATGGGGCAGTTCTTC.

CDR3 sequence (DNA): TGTGCCAGCAGTGCCCGAAGCGGGGTCTCCTACAATGAGCAGTTCTTC. Amino acids: CASSARSGVSYNEQFF. V gene TRBV2 combines with J gene TRBJ2-1; 7 bases fit TRBD2. Losses at the gene ends were 4 bases for V and 0 bases for J; bases not matched to a gene: 6. This CDR3 has 16 residues. Germline assignment: CDR1 SNHLY and CDR2 FYNNEI.

The CDR3 is CAWSVLGGAKVTEAFF. The CDR3, as DNA: TGTGCCTGGAGTGTACTGGGGGGCGCGAAAGTGACTGAAGCTTTCTTT. V and J are TRBV30 and TRBJ1-1; D is perhaps TRBD1 (6 bases). Trimming shortened V by 0 bases and J by 5 bases, and 19 bases separated the two germline ends. The CDR3 covers 16 residues. Germline V gene data show CDR1 as GTSNPN and CDR2 as SVGIG (reference sequence).

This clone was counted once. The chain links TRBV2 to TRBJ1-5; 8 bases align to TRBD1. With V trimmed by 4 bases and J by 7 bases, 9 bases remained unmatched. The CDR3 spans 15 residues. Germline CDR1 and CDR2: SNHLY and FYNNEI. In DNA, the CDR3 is TGTGCCAGCAGTGCGTCGGACAGGGAGGGACAGCCCCAGCATTTT. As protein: CASSASDREGQPQHF.

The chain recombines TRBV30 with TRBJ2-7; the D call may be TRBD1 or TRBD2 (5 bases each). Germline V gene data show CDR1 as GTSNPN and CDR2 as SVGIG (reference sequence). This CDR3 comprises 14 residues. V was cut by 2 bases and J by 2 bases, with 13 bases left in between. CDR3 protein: CAWSKRDPPYEQYF. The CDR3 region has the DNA TGTGCCTGGAGTAAACGGGACCCTCCCTACGAGCAGTACTTC.

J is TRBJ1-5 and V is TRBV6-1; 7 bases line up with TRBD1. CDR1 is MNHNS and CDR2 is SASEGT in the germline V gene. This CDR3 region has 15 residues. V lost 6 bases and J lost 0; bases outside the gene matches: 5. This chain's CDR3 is CASRQGYYSNQPQHF. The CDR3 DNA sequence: TGTGCCAGCAGACAGGGGTACTATAGCAATCAGCCCCAGCATTTT.

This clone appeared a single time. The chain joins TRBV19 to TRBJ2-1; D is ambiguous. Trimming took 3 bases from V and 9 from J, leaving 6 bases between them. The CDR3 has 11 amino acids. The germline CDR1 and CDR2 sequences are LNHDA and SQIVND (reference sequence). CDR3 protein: CASSIRGEQFF. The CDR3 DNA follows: TGTGCCAGTAGTATTAGAGGTGAGCAGTTCTTC.

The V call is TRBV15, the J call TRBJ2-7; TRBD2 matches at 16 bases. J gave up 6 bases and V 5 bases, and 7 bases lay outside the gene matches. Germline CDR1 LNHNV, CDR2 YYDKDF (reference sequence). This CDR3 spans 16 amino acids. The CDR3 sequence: CATSAGTSGRVGEQYF. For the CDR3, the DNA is TGTGCCACCAGCGCCGGGACTAGCGGGAGGGTCGGCGAGCAGTACTTC.

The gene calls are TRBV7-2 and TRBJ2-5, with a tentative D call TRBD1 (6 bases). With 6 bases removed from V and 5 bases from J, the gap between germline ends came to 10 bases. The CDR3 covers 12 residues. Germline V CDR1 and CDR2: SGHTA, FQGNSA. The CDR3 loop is CASSPRGETQYF. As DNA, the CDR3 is TGTGCCAGCAGTCCCAGGGGTGAGACCCAGTACTTC.

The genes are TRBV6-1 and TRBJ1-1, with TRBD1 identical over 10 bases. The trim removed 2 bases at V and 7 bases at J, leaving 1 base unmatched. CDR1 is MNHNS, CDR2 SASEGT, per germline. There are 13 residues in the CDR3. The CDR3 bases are TGTGCCAGCAGTGAATGGGACAGGGGTGAAGCTTTCTTT. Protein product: CASSEWDRGEAFF.

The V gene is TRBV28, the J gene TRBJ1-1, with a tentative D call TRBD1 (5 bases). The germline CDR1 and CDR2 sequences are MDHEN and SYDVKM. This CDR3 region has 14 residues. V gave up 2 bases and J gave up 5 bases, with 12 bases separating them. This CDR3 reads CASSLGAAGTEAFF. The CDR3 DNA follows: TGTGCCAGCAGTTTAGGGGCAGCTGGGACTGAAGCTTTCTTT.

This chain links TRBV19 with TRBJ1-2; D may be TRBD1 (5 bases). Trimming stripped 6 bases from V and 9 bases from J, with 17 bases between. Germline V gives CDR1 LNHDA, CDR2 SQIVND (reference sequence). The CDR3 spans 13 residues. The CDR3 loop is CASRSGGLGRYTF. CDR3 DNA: TGTGCCAGTAGATCCGGGGGTTTAGGGCGCTACACCTTC.

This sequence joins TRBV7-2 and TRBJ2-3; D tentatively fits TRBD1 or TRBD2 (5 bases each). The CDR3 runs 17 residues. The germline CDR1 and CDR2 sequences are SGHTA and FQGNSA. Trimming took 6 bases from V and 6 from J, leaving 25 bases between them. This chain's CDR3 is CASSRGLWLAQADTQYF. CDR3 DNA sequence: TGTGCCAGCAGTAGGGGTCTGTGGCTAGCCCAGGCGGATACGCAGTATTTT.

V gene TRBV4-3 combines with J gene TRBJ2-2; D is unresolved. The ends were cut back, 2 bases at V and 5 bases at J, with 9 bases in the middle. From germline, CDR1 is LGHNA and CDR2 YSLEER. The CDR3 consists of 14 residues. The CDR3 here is CASSQMGFTGELFF. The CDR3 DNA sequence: TGCGCCAGCAGCCAAATGGGGTTTACCGGGGAGCTGTTTTTT.

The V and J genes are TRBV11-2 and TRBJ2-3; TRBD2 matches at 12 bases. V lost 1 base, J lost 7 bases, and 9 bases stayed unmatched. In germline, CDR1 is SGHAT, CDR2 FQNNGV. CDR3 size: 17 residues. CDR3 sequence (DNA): TGTGCCAGCAGCTTAGTGGCTAGCGGGGGGGCCGCACATACGCAGTATTTT. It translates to CASSLVASGGAAHTQYF.

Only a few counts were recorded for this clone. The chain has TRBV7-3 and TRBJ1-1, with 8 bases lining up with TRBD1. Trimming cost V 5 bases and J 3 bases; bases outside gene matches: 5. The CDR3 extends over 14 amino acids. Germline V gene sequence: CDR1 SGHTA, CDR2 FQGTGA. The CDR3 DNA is TGTGCCAGCAGCAGGGACAGGTGGGACACTGAAGCTTTCTTT. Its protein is CASSRDRWDTEAFF.

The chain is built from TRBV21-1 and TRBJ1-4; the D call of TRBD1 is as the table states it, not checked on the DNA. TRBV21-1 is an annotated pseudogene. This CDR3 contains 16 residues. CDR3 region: CASSGTQDRDCEKLFF. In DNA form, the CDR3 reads TGTGCCAGCAGCGGAACCCAAGACAGGGATTGTGAAAAACTGTTTTTT.

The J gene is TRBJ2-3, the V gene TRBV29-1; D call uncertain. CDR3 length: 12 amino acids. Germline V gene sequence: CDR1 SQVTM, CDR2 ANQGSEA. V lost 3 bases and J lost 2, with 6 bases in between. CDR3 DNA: TGCAGCGTTGACAGTCTCACAGATACGCAGTATTTT. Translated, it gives CSVDSLTDTQYF.